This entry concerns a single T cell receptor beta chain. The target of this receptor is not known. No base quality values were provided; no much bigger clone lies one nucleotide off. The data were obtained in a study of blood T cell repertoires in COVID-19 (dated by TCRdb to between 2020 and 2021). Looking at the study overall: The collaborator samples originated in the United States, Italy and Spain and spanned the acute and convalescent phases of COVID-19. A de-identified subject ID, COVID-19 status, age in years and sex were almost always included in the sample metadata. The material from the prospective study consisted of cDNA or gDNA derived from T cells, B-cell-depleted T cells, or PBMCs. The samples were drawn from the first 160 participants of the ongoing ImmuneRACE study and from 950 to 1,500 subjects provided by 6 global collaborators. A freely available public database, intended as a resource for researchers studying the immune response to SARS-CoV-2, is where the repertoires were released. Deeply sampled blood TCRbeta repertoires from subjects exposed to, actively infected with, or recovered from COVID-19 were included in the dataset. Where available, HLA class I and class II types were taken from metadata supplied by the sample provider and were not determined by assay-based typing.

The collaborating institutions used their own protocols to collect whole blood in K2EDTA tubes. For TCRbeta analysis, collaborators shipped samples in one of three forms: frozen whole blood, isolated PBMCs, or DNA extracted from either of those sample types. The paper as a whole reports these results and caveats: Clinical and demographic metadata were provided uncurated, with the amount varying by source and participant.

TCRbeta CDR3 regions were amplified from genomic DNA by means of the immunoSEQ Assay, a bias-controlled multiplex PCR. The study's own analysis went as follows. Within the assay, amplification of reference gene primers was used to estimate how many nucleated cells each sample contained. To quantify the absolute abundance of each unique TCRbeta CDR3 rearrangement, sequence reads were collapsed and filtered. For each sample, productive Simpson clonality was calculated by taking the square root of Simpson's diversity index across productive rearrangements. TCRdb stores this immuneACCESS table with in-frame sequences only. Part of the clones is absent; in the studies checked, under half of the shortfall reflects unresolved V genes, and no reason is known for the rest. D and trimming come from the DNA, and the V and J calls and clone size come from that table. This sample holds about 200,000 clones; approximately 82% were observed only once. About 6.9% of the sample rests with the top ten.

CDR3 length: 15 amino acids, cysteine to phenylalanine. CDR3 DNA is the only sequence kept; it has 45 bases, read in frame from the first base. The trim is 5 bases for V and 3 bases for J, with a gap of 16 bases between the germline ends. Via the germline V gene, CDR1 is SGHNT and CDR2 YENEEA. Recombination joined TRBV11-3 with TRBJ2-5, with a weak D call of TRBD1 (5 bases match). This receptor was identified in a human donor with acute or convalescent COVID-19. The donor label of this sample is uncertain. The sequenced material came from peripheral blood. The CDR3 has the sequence CASSLGATLEETQYF. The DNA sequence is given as TGTGCCAGCAGCCTAGGGGCCACGTTGGAAGAGACCCAGTACTTC.